This TCR beta chain was identified during a study of CD8+CD57+ T cells in acquired aplastic anemia. All sequencing subjects had displayed CD8+CD57+ cell expansion on flow cytometry. The germline gives CDR1 SGHDN, CDR2 FVKESK. The V segment lost 1 base and the J segment 10 bases; nucleotides outside the gene matches: 1. This CDR3 is 12 amino acids long. Both TCR beta VDJ combination and CDR3 sequence profiling were carried out. Genomic DNA was the template for this profiling. One entry per CDR3 protein, called by TCRdb with MiXCR from the reads. This sample has about 75,000 distinct CDR3 sequences, with approximately 70% found just once.

The rearrangement uses TRBV14 and TRBJ2-1; 7 bases agree with TRBD2. The receptor was isolated from a human donor with aplastic anemia. Material for sequencing was sorted CD4+, CD8+, or CD8+CD57+ T cells (not recorded which) from PBMCs. CDR3 sequence: CASSQVSGEQFF. The DNA for the CDR3 is TGTGCCAGCAGCCAAGTTAGCGGGGAGCAGTTCTTC.